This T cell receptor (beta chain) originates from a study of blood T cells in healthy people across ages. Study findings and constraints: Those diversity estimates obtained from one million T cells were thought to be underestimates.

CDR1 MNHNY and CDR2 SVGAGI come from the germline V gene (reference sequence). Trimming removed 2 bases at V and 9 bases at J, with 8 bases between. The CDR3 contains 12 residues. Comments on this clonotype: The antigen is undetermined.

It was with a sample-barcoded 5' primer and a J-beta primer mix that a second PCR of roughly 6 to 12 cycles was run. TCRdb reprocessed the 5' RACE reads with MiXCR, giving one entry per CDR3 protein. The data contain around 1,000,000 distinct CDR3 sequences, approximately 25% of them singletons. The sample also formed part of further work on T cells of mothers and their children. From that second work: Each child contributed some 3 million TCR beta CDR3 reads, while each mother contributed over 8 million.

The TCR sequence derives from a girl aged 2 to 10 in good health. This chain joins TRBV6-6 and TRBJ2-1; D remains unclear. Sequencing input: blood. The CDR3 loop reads CASSYARLEQFF. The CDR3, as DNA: TGTGCCAGCAGTTACGCTAGACTTGAGCAGTTCTTC.